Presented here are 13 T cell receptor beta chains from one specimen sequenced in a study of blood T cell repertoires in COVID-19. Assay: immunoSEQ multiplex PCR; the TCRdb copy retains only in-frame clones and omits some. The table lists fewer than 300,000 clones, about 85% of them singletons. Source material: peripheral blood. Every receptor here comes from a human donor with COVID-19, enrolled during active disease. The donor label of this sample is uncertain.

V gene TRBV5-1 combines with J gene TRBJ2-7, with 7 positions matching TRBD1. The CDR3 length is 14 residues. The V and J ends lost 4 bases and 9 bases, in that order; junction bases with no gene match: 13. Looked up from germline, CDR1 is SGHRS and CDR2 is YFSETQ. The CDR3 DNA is TGCGCCAGCAGCGCCGGACAGGACCCTCTAGGGCAGTACTTC. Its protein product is CASSAGQDPLGQYF.

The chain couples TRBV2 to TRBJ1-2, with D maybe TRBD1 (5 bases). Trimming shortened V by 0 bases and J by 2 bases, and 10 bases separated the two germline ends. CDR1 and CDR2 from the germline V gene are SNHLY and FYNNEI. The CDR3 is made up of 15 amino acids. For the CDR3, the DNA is TGTGCCAGCAGTGAAGCAGGGGCAGTCAACTATGGCTACACCTTC. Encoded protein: CASSEAGAVNYGYTF.

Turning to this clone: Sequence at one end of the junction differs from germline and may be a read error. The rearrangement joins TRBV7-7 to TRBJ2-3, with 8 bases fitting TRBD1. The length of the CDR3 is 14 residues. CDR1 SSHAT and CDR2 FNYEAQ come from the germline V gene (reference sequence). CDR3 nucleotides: TGTGCTAGCAGCTTACAGGGGGGTGAGAATACGCAGTATTTT. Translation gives CASSLQGGENTQYF.

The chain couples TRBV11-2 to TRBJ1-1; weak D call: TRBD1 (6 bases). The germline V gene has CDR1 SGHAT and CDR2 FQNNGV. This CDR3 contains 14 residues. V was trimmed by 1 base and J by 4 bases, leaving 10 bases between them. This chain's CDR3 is CASSLGAGATEAFF. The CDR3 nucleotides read TGTGCCAGCAGCTTAGGTGCAGGGGCCACTGAAGCTTTCTTT.

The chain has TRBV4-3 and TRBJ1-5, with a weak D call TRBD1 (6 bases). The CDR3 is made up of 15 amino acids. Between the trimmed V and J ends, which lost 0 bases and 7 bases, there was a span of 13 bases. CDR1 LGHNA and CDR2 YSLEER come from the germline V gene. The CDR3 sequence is CASSQDIRGAQPQHF. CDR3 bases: TGCGCCAGCAGCCAAGATATTCGGGGGGCCCAGCCCCAGCATTTT.

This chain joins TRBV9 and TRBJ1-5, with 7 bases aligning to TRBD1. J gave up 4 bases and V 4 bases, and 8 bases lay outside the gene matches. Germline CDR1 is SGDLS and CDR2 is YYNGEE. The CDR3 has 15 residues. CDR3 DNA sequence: TGTGCCAGCAGCCTGGGGACAGTGAAAAATCAGCCCCAGCATTTT. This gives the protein CASSLGTVKNQPQHF.

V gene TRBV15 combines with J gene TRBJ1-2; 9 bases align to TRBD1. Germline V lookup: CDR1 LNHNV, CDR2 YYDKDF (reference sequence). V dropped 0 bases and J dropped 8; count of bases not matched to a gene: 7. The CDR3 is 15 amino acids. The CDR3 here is CATSRDLQGADGYTF. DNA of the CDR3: TGTGCCACCAGCAGAGATCTACAGGGGGCGGACGGCTACACCTTC. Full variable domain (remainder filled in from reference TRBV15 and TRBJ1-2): DAMVIQNPRYQVTQFGKPVTLSCSQTLNHNVMYWYQQKSSQAPKLLFHYYDKDFNNEADTPDNFQSRRPNTSFCFLDIRSPGLGDTAMYLCATSRDLQGADGYTFGSGTRLTVV.

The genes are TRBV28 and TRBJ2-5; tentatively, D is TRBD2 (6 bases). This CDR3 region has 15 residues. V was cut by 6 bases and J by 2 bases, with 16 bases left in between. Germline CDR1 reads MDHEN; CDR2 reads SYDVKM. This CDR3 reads CASSTGRGLQETQYF. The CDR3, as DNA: TGTGCCAGCAGCACCGGGCGGGGTTTACAAGAGACCCAGTACTTC.

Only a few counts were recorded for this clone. For the CDR3, the DNA is TGCGCCAGCAGCTTGTTGGTAGGGAGGAACACTGAAGCTTTCTTT. This gives the protein CASSLLVGRNTEAFF. This chain joins TRBV5-1 and TRBJ1-1, with unresolved D. This CDR3 contains 15 residues. Trimming stripped 1 base from V and 1 base from J, with 11 bases between. Germline V gene sequence: CDR1 SGHRS, CDR2 YFSETQ.

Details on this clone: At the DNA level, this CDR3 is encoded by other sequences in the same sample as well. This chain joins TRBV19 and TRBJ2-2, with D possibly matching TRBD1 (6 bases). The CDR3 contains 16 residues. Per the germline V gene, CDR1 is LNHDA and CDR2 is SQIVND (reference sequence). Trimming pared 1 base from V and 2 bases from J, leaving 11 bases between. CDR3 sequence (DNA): TGTGCCAGTAGTATAGGTCCAGGGACAAACACCGGGGAGCTGTTTTTT. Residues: CASSIGPGTNTGELFF. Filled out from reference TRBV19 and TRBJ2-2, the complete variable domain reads DGGITQSPKYLFRKEGQNVTLSCEQNLNHDAMYWYRQDPGQGLRLIYYSQIVNDFQKGDIAEGYSVSREKKESFPLTVTSAQKNPTAFYLCASSIGPGTNTGELFFGEGSRLTVL.

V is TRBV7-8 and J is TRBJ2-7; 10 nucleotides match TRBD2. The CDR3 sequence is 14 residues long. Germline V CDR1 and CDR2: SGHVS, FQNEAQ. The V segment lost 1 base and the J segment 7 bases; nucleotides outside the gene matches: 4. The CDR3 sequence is CASSLGLAGEEQYF. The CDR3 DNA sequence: TGTGCCAGCAGCTTAGGCCTAGCGGGAGAAGAGCAGTACTTC.

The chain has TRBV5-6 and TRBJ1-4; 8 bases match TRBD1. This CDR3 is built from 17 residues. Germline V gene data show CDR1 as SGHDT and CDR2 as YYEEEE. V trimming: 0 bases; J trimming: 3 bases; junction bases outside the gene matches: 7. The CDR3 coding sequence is TGTGCCAGCAGCTTGGGTCAGGGGGCGCTTCCTAATGAAAAACTGTTTTTT. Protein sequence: CASSLGQGALPNEKLFF.

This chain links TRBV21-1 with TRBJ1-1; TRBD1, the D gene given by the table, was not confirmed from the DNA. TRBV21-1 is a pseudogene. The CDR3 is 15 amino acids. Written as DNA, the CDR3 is TGTGCCAGCCCCCCCCCGGCCAGGGTAAAGACTGAAGCTTTCTTT. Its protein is CASPPPARVKTEAFF.